The clone carrying this T cell receptor beta chain occurred a few times. These data come from a study of metastatic and nonmetastatic thyroid tumors. Study context: Repertoire comparisons spanned blood and tumor or nodule tissue from malignant and benign thyroid patients.

Using MiXCR, TCRdb reanalyzed the PCR reads. The sample carries about 17,000 clones, 34% recorded once. V shed 4 bases and J 10 bases; nucleotides not matched to a gene: 14. The CDR3 length is 16 residues. Germline CDR1 is MNHEY and CDR2 is SVGAGI. The entire patient cohort was treatment-naive prior to thyroid surgery. This sequence joins TRBV6-5 and TRBJ2-2; 8 nucleotides align to TRBD1. The sequence derives from a female donor with papillary thyroid cancer or a benign thyroid nodule (not recorded which). Some clones in this sample may be carry-over from other donors' samples. Sequenced material: tumor tissue. CDR3 amino acids: CASSLARGRGREELFF. DNA of the CDR3: TGTGCCAGCAGTTTAGCCCGGGGCAGGGGGCGCGAGGAGCTGTTTTTT.